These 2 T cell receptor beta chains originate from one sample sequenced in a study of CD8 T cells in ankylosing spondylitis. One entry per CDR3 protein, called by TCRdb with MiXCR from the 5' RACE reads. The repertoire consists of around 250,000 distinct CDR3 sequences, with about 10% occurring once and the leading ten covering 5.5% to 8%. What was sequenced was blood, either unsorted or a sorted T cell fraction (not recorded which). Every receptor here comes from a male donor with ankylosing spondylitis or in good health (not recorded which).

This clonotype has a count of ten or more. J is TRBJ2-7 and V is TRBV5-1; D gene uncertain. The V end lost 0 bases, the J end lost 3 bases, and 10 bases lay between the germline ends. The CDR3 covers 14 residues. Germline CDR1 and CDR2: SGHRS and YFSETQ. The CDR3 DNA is TGCGCCAGCAGCTTGGTCGGGTTCAGCTACGAGCAGTACTTC. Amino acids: CASSLVGFSYEQYF.

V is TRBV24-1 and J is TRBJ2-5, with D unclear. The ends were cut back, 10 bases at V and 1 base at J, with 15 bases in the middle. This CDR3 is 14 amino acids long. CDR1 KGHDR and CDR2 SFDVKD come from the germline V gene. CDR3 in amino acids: CATKGRKPQETQYF. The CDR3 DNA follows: TGTGCCACTAAAGGGCGTAAGCCCCAAGAGACCCAGTACTTC.